This T cell receptor beta chain was sequenced during a study of blood T cell repertoires in COVID-19. Study background: Whether acute or convalescent, the COVID-19 samples came from the United States, Italy and Spain. PBMCs, B-cell-depleted T cells, or T cells were the source of the cDNA or gDNA that made up the material.

From germline, CDR1 is MNHEY and CDR2 SVGAGI. V lost 6 bases and J 7 bases, leaving 15 bases between the germline ends. The CDR3 contains 14 residues. Original analysis: Scientists estimated how many nucleated cells there were by amplifying reference gene primers. Only in-frame clones appear in the TCRdb table, and some are missing; sequencing was by immunoSEQ multiplex PCR. The D gene and trimming were derived from the DNA, and the V and J assignments and clone size from that table. The table shows roughly 230,000 clones, with 70% to 90% occurring only once. The chain recombines TRBV6-5 with TRBJ1-4, with D possibly being TRBD1 (6 bases). This TCR was sampled from a man in his forties or fifties with acute or convalescent COVID-19. The sequenced sample consisted of peripheral blood. CDR3 loop: CASSPTGNSEKLFF. The DNA for the CDR3 is TGTGCCAGCAGCCCAACAGGGAATTCTGAAAAACTGTTTTTT.